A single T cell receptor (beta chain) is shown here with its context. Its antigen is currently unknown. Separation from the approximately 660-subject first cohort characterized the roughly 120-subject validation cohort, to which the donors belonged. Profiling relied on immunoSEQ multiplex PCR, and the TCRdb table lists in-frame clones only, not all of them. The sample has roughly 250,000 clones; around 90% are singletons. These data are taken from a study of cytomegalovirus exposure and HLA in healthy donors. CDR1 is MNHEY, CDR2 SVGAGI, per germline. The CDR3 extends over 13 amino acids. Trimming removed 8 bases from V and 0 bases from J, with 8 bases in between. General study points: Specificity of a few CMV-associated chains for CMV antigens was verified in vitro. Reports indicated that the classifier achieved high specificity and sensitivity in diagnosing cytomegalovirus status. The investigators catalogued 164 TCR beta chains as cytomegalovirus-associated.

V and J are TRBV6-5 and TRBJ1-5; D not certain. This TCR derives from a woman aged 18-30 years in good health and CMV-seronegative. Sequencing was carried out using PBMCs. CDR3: CASGEFSNQPQHF. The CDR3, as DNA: TGTGCCAGCGGAGAGTTTAGCAATCAGCCCCAGCATTTT.